The rows below give T cell receptor beta chains drawn from one sample of a study of T cell changes during pregnancy in multiple sclerosis. Sequencing was performed with immunoSEQ multiplex PCR; in TCRdb, only in-frame clones are kept and a portion is missing. The data contain about 29,000 clones, around nine tenths of them singletons. The sequenced sample was CD8+ T cells from peripheral blood mononuclear cells, obtained before pregnancy. The source of these receptors is a female donor with multiple sclerosis, enrolled in a pregnancy study. Both conserved end residues are part of each CDR3. D genes are given only for firm matches. Not all rows give a size; the values are once, few, many and, for expanded clones, a class.

clone_size	d_call	v_call	j_call	cdr3_aa	cdr3_nt
.	.	TRBV27	TRBJ2-1	CASSLIPPGEGSYNEQFF	TGTGCCAGCAGTTTAATACCCCCAGGGGAGGGCTCCTACAATGAGCAGTTCTTC
.	TRBD1	TRBV27	TRBJ1-5	CASRVFGTGESQPQHF	TGTGCCAGCAGAGTTTTCGGGACAGGGGAGAGTCAGCCCCAGCATTTT
.	TRBD1	TRBV5-6	TRBJ1-2	CASSRTGVYGYTF	TGTGCCAGCAGCCGGACAGGGGTCTATGGCTACACCTTC
.	.	TRBV5-1	TRBJ2-7	CASSWVLGEQYF	TGCGCCAGCAGCTGGGTCCTAGGCGAGCAGTACTTC
.	.	TRBV2	TRBJ2-7	CASSGDTTYEQYF	TGTGCCAGCAGTGGGGACACTACCTACGAGCAGTACTTC
few	.	TRBV2	TRBJ1-1	CASSDIAGPEAFF	TGTGCCAGCAGTGATATTGCAGGGCCTGAAGCTTTCTTT
.	TRBD1	TRBV18	TRBJ1-4	CASSPRGQGNEKLFF	TGTGCCAGCTCACCACGGGGACAGGGTAATGAAAAACTGTTTTTT
.	TRBD2	TRBV7-3	TRBJ2-1	CASSPFPSGRGYNEQFF	TGTGCCAGCAGCCCTTTCCCTAGCGGGAGGGGGTACAATGAGCAGTTCTTC
.	.	TRBV25-1	TRBJ2-7	CASSGPRGYEQYF	TGTGCCAGCAGTGGTCCCCGGGGGTACGAGCAGTACTTC
.	.	TRBV5-1	TRBJ1-1	CASSGGSSAEAFF	TGCGCCAGCAGCGGGGGGTCCTCCGCTGAAGCTTTCTTT
.	.	TRBV4-1	TRBJ2-7	CASSQDAAEISYEQYF	TGCGCCAGCAGCCAAGATGCGGCAGAGATCTCCTACGAGCAGTACTTC
.	TRBD2	TRBV27	TRBJ2-7	CASSRGGEQYF	TGTGCCAGCAGCCGGGGGGGCGAGCAGTACTTC
.	TRBD1	TRBV5-1	TRBJ2-7	CASSLDRGSSYEQYF	TGCGCCAGCAGCTTGGACAGGGGGAGCTCCTACGAGCAGTACTTC
.	TRBD2	TRBV4-1	TRBJ2-3	CASSQVGSGRAADTQYF	TGCGCCAGCAGCCAGGTTGGTAGCGGGAGGGCCGCAGATACGCAGTATTTT
few	.	TRBV7-9	TRBJ1-2	CASTSSGGGKHGYTF	TGTGCCAGCACCTCCTCTGGGGGCGGTAAGCATGGCTACACCTTC
.	TRBD1	TRBV29-1	TRBJ2-5	CSVLGGQGEETQYF	TGCAGCGTACTGGGGGGACAGGGAGAAGAGACCCAGTACTTC
.	.	TRBV28	TRBJ1-1	CASSLQGLTNTEAFF	TGTGCCAGCAGTTTGCAGGGGTTAACTAACACTGAAGCTTTCTTT
.	.	TRBV7-9	TRBJ2-2	CASSLRGTGELFF	TGTGCCAGCAGCTTAAGAGGCACCGGGGAGCTGTTTTTT
.	TRBD2	TRBV7-9	TRBJ2-7	CASSFGTSGDYEQYF	TGTGCCAGCAGTTTCGGGACTAGCGGGGACTACGAGCAGTACTTC
.	.	TRBV27	TRBJ1-5	CASRRGLNQPQHF	TGTGCCAGCAGAAGGGGCCTCAATCAGCCCCAGCATTTT
.	TRBD1	TRBV5-5	TRBJ1-6	CASSLGQLNSPLHF	TGTGCCAGCAGCCTGGGACAGCTCAATTCACCCCTCCACTTT
.	.	TRBV29-1	TRBJ2-1	CSVETGHYNEQFF	TGCAGCGTTGAAACAGGGCACTACAATGAGCAGTTCTTC
once	TRBD1	TRBV27	TRBJ1-2	CASSSTGIDYGYTF	TGTGCCAGCAGTTCGACAGGGATCGACTATGGCTACACCTTC
.	.	TRBV9	TRBJ1-1	CASSGGGENTEAFF	TGTGCCAGCAGCGGAGGGGGGGAGAACACTGAAGCTTTCTTT